Included here is one TCR beta chain sequence, with context. After removal of 4 bases from V and 5 bases from J, the junction contained 6 bases not matched to a gene. The germline V gene encodes CDR1 ENHRY and CDR2 SYGVKD. This CDR3 is built from 14 residues. The data were obtained in a study of cytomegalovirus exposure and HLA in healthy donors. A multiplex PCR was run with 60 Vbeta primers and 13 Jbeta primers. Here immunoSEQ multiplex PCR was the method, and the copy in TCRdb shows in-frame clones only, minus some. The sample lists over 150,000 clones, around four fifths occurring once. The TCR originated in a woman aged 25 to 45 in good health and CMV-seropositive. Material for sequencing was PBMCs. The chain couples TRBV10-3 to TRBJ2-7, with 9 bases identical to TRBD1. CDR3 amino acids: CAISGGTGKDEQYF. CDR3 in DNA: TGTGCCATCAGTGGGGGGACAGGGAAGGACGAGCAGTACTTC.